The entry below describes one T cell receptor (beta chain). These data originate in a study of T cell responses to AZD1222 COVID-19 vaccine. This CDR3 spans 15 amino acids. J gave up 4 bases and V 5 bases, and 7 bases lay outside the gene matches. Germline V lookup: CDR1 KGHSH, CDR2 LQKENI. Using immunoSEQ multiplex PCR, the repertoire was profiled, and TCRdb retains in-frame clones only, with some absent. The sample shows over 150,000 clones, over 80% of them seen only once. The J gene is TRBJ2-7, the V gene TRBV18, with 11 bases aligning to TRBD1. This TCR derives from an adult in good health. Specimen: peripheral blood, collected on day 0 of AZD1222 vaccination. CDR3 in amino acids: CASSSFGQGAYEQYF. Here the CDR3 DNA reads TGTGCCAGCTCATCATTCGGACAGGGGGCTTACGAGCAGTACTTC.